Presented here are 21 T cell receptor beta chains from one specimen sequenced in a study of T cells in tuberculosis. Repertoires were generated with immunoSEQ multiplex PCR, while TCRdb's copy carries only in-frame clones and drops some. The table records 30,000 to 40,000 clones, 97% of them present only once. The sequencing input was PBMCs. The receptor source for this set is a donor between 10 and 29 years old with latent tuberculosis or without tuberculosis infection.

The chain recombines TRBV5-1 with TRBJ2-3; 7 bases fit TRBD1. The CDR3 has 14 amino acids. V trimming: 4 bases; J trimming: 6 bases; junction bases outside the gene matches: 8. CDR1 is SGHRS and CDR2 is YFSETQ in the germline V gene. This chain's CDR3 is CASSTGQAGDTQYF. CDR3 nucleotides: TGCGCCAGCAGCACAGGACAGGCCGGGGATACGCAGTATTTT.

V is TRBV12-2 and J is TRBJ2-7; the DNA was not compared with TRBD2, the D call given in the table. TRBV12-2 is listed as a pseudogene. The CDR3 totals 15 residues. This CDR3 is CASRPQREGFYEQYF. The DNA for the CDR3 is TGTGCAAGTCGCCCTCAGCGGGAGGGATTCTACGAGCAGTACTTC.

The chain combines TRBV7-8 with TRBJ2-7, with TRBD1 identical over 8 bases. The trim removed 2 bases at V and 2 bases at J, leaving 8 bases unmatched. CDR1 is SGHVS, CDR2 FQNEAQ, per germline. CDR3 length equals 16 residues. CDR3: CASSLIGTGGTYEQYF. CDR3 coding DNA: TGTGCCAGCAGCTTAATAGGGACAGGCGGAACCTACGAGCAGTACTTC.

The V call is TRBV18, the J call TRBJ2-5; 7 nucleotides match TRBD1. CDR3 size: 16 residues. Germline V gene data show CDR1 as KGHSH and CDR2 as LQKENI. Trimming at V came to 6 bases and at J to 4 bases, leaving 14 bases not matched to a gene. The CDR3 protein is CASSYRTGGSRETQYF. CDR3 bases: TGTGCCAGCTCGTACCGGACAGGTGGCTCGCGAGAGACCCAGTACTTC.

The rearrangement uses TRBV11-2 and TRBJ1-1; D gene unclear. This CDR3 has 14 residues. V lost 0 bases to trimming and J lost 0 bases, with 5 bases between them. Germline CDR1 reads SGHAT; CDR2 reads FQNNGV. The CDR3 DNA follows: TGTGCCAGCAGCTTAGACCCATTGAACACTGAAGCTTTCTTT. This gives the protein CASSLDPLNTEAFF. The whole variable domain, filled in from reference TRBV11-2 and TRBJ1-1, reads EAGVAQSPRYKIIEKRQSVAFWCNPISGHATLYWYQQILGQGPKLLIQFQNNGVVDDSQLPKDRFSAERLKGVDSTLKIQPAKLEDSAVYLCASSLDPLNTEAFFGQGTRLTVV.

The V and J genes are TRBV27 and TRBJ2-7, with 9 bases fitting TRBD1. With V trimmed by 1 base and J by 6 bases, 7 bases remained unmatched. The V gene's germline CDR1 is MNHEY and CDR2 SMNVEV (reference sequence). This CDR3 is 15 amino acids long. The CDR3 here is CASSLYGTGNFEQYF. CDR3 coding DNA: TGTGCCAGCAGTTTATACGGGACAGGGAATTTCGAGCAGTACTTC.

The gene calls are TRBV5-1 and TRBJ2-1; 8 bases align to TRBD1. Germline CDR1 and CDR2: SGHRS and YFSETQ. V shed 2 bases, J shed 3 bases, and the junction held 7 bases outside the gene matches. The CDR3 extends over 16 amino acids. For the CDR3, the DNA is TGCGCCAGCAGCTTAACCGGGACAGGCCTCTACAATGAGCAGTTCTTC. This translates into CASSLTGTGLYNEQFF.

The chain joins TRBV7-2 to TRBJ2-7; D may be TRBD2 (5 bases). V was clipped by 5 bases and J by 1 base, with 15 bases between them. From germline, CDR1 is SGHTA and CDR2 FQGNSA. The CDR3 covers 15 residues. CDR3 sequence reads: CASSRGRAESYEQYF. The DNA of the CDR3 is TGTGCCAGCAGCCGCGGGCGGGCGGAATCCTACGAGCAGTACTTC.

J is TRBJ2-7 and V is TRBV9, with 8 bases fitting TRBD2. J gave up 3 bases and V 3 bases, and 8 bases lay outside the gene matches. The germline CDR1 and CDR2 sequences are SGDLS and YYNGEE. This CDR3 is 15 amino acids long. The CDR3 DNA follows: TGTGCCAGCAGCGGAGCGGGACTAGTTTTCTACGAGCAGTACTTC. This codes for CASSGAGLVFYEQYF.

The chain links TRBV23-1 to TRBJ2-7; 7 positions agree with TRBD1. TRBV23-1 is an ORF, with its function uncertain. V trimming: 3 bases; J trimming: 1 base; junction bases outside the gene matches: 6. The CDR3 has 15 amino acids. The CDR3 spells CASSQQNRGSYEQYF. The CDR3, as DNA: TGCGCCAGCAGTCAGCAGAACAGGGGATCCTACGAGCAGTACTTC.

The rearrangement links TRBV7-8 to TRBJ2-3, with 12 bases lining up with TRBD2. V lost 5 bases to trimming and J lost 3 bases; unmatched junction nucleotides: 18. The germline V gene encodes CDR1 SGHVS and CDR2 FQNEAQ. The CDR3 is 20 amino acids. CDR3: CASSLSWLAGGRGETDTQYF. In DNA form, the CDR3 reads TGTGCCAGCAGCCTCTCGTGGCTAGCGGGGGGGCGTGGTGAGACAGATACGCAGTATTTT.

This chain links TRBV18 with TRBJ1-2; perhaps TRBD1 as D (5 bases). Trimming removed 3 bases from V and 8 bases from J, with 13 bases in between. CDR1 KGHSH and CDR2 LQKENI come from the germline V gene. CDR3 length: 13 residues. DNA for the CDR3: TGTGCCAGCTCACCCCTGGGGGGAGCGGGCTACACCTTC. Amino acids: CASSPLGGAGYTF.

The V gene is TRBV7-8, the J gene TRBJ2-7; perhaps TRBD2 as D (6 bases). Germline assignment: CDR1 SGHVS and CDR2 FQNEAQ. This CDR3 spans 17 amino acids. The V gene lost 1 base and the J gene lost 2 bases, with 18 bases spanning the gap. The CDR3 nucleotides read TGTGCCAGCAGCTTAGTTGCACGGGGAGGAACAACCTACGAGCAGTACTTC. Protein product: CASSLVARGGTTYEQYF.

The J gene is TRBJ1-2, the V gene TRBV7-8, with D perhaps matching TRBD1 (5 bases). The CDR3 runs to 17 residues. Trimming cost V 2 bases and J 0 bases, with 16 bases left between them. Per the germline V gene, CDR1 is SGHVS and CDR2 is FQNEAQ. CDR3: CASSLLSGGKANYGYTF. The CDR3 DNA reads TGTGCCAGCAGCTTATTATCGGGGGGGAAAGCTAACTATGGCTACACCTTC.

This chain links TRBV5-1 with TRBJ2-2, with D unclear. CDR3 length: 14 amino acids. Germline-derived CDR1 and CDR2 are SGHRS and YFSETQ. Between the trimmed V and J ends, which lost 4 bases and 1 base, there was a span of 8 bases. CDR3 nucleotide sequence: TGCGCCAGCAGCCCCGAGAAGAACACCGGGGAGCTGTTTTTT. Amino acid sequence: CASSPEKNTGELFF.

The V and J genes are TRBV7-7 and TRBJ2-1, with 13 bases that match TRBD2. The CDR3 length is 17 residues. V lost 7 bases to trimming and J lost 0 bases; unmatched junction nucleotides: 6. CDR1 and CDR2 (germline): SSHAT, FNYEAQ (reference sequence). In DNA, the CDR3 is TGTGCCAGCACCGGACTAGCGGGAGTGCGCTCCTACAATGAGCAGTTCTTC. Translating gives CASTGLAGVRSYNEQFF. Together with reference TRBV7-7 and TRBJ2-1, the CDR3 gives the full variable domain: GAGVSQSPRYKVTKRGQDVTLRCDPISSHATLYWYQQALGQGPEFLTYFNYEAQPDKSGLPSDRFSAERPEGSISTLTIQRTEQRDSAMYRCASTGLAGVRSYNEQFFGPGTRLTVL.

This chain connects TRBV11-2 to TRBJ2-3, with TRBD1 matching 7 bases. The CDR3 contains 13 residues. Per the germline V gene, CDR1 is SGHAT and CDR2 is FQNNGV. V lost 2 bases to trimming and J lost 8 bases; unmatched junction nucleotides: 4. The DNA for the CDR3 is TGTGCCAGCAGCTTAACAGGGGTTGGTACGCAGTATTTT. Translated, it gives CASSLTGVGTQYF.

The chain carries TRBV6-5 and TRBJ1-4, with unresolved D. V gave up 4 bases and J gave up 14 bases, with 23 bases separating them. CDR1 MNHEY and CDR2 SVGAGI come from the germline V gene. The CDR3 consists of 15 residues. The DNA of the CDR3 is TGTGCCAGCAGTTCCCCCCCAGAAGGGCCCCGGGGTCTGTTTTTT. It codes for CASSSPPEGPRGLFF.

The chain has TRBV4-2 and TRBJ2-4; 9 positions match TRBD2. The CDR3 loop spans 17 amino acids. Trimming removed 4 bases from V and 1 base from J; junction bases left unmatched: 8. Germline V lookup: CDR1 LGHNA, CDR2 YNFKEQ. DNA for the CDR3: TGTGCCAGCAGCCCGGAGACTAGCGGAGGGGCCAAAAACATTCAGTACTTC. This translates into CASSPETSGGAKNIQYF.

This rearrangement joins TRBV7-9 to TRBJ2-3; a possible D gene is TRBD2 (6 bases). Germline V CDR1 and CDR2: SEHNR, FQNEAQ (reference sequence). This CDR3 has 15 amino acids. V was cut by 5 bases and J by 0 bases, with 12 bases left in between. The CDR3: CASSTIAVSTDTQYF. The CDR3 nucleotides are TGTGCCAGCAGCACGATAGCGGTCAGCACAGATACGCAGTATTTT.

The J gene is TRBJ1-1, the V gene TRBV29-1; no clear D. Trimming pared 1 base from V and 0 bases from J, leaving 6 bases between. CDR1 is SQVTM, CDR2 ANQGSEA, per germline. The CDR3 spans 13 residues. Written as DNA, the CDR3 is TGCAGCGTTGAAGTAAATTTGAACACTGAAGCTTTCTTT. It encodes CSVEVNLNTEAFF.